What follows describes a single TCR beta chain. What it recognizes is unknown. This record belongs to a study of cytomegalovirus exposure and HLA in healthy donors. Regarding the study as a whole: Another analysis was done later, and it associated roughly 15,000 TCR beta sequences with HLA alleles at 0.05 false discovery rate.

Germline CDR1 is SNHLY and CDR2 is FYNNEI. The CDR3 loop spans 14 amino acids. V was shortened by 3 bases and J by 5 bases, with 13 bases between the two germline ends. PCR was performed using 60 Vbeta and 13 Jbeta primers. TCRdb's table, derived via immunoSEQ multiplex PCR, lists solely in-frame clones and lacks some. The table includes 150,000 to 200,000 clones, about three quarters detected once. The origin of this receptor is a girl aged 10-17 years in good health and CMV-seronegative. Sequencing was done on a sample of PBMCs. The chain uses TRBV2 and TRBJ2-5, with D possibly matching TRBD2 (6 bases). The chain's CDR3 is CASSDGGGGETQYF. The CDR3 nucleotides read TGTGCCAGCAGTGATGGCGGTGGGGGGGAGACCCAGTACTTC.